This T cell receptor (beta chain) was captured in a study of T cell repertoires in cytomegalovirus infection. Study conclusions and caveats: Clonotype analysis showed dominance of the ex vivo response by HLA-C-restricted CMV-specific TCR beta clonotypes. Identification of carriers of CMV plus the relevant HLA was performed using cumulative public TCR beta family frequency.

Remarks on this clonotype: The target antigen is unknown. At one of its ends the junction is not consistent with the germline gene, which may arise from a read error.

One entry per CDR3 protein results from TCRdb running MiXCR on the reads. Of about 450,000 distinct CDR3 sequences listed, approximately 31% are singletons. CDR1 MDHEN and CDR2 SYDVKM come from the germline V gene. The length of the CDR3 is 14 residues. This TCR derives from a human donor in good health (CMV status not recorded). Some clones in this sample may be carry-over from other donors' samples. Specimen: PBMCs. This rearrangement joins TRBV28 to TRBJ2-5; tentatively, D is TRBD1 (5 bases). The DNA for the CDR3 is TGTGCCAGCCGAAAGACCAGGGTCGGAGAGACCCCGTACTTC. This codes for CASRKTRVGETPYF.